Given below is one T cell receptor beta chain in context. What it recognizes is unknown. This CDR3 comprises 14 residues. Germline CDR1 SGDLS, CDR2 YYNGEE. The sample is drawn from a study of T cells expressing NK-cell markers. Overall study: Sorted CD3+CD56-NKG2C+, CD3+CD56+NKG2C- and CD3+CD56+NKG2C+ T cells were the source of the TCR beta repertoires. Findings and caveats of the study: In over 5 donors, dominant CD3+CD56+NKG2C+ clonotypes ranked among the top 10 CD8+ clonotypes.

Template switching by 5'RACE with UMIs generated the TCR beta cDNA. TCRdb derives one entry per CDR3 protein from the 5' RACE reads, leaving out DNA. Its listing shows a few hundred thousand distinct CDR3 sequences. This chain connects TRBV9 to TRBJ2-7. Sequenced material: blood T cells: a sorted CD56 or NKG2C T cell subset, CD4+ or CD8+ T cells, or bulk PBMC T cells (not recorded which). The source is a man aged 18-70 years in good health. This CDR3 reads CASSVESASYEQYF.